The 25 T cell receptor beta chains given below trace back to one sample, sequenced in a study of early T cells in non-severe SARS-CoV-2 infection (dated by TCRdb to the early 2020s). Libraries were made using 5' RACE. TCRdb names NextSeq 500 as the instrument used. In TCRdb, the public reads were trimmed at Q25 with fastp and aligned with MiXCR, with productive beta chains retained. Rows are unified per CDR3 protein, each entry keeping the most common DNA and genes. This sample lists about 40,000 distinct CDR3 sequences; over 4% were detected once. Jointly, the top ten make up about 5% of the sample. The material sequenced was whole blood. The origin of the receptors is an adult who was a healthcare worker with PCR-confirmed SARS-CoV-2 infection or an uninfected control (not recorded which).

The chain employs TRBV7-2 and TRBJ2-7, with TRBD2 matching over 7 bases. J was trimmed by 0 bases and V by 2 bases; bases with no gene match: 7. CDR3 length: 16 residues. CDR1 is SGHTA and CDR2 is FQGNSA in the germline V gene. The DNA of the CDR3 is TGTGCCAGCAGCTTAAGCGGGGCCACGCCCTCCTACGAGCAGTACTTC. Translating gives CASSLSGATPSYEQYF.

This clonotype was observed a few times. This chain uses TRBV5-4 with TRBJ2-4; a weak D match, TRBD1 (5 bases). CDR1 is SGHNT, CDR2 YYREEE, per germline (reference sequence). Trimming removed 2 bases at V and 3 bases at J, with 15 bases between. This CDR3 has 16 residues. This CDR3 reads CASSLGSGLGKNIQYF. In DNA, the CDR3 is TGTGCCAGCAGCTTAGGGTCAGGGCTGGGCAAAAACATTCAGTACTTC.

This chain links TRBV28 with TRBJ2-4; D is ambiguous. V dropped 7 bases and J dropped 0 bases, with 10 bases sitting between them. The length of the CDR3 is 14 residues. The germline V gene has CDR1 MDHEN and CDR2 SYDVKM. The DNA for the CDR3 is TGTGCCAGCAAGGGTTCCGTAGCCAAAAACATTCAGTACTTC. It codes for CASKGSVAKNIQYF. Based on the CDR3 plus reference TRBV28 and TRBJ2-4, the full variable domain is DVKVTQSSRYLVKRTGEKVFLECVQDMDHENMFWYRQDPGLGLRLIYFSYDVKMKEKGDIPEGYSVSREKKERFSLILESASTNQTSMYLCASKGSVAKNIQYFGAGTRLSVL.

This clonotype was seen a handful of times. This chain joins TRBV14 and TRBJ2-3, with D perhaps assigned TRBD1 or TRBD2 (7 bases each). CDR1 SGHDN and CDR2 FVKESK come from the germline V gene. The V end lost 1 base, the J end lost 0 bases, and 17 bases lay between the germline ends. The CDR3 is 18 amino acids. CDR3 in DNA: TGTGCCAGCAGCCAAGGTAACAGGGGACTACCTAGCACAGATACGCAGTATTTT. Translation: CASSQGNRGLPSTDTQYF.

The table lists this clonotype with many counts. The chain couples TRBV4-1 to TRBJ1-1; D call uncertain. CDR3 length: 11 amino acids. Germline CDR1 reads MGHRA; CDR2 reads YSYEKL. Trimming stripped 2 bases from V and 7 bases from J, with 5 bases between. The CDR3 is CASSQFGEAFF. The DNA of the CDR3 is TGCGCCAGCAGCCAATTCGGTGAAGCTTTCTTT.

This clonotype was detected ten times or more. CDR3 nucleotide sequence: TGTGCCAGCAGTACGGGACAGGGGCATCAGCCCCAGCATTTT. Translating gives CASSTGQGHQPQHF. The chain uses TRBV6-2 or TRBV6-3 and TRBJ1-5, with 10 bases fitting TRBD1. The CDR3 totals 14 residues. Germline V CDR1 and CDR2: MNHEY, SVGEGT. The trim removed 5 bases at V and 5 bases at J, leaving 3 bases unmatched.

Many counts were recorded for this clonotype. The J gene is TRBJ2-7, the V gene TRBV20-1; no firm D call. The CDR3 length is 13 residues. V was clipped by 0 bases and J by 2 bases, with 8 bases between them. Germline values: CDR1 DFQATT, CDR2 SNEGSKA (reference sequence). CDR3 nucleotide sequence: TGCAGTGCTAGAGATTCGGAACCCTACGAGCAGTACTTC. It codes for CSARDSEPYEQYF.

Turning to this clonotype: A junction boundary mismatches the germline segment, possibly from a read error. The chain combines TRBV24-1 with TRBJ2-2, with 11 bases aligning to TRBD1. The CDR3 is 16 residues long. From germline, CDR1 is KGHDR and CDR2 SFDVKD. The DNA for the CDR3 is TGTGCCACCAGTGATCCCGGGACAGGGGGGACCGGGGAGCCGTTTTTT. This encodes CATSDPGTGGTGEPFF.

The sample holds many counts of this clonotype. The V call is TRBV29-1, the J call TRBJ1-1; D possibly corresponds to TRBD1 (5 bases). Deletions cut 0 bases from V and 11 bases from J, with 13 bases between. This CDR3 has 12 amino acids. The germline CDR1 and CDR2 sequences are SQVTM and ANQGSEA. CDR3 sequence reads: CSVEDLGRGAFF. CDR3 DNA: TGCAGCGTTGAAGATCTGGGGAGGGGTGCTTTCTTT.

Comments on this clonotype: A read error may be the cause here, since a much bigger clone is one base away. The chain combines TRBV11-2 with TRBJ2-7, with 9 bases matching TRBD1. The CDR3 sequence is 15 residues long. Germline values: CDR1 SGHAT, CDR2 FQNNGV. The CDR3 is CASRRGQGELYDQYF. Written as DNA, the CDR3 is TGTGCCAGCAGACGGGGACAGGGAGAACTCTACGATCAGTACTTC.

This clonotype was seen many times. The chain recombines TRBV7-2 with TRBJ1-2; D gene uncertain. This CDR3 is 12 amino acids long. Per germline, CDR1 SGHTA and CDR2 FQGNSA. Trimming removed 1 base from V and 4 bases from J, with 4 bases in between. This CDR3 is CASSLVSYGYTF. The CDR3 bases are TGTGCCAGCAGCTTAGTCAGCTATGGCTACACCTTC.

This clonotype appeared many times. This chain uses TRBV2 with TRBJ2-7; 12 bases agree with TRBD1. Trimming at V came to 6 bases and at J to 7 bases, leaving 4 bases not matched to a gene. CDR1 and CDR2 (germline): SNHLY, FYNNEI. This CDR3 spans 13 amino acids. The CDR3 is CASRGTGGREQYF. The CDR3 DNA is TGTGCCAGCAGAGGGACAGGGGGCAGGGAGCAGTACTTC.

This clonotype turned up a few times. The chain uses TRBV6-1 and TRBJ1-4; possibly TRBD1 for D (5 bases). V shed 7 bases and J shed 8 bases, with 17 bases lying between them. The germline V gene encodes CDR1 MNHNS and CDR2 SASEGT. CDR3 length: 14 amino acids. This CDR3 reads CASIGGGGYEKLFF. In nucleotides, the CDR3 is TGTGCCAGCATCGGCGGGGGGGGATACGAAAAACTGTTTTTT.

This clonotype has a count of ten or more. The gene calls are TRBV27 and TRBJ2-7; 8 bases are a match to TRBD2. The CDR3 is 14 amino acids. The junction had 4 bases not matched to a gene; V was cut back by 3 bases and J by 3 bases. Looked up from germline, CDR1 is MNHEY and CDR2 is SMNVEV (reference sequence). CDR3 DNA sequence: TGTGCCAGCAGTTTTAGCGGGACGTTCTACGAGCAGTACTTC. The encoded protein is CASSFSGTFYEQYF.

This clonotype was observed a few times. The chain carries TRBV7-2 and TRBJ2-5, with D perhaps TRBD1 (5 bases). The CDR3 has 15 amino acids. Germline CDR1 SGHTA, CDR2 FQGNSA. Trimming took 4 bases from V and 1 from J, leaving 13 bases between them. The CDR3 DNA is TGTGCCAGCAGCTCCTTAGGGGCGGTCCAAGAGACCCAGTACTTC. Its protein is CASSSLGAVQETQYF.

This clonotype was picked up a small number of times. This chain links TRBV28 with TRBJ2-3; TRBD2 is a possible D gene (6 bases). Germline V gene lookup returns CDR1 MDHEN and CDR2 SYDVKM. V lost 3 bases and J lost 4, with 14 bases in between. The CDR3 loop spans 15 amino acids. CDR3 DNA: TGTGCCAGCAGTTTGTGGCGGGGTACCTCAGATACGCAGTATTTT. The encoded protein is CASSLWRGTSDTQYF.

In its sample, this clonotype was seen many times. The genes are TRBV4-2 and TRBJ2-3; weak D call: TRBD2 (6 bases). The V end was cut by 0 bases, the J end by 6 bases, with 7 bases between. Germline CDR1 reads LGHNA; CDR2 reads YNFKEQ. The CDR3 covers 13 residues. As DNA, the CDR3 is TGTGCCAGCAGCCAAGAGGCGGGGGATACGCAGTATTTT. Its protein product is CASSQEAGDTQYF.

The CDR3 protein is CASSPDRYSTTGELFF. DNA of the CDR3: TGTGCCAGCAGCCCGGACAGGTACTCCACCACCGGGGAGCTGTTTTTT. The J gene is TRBJ2-2, the V gene TRBV12-3 or TRBV12-4; the match to TRBD1 covers 7 bases. Trimming removed 6 bases from V and 4 bases from J; junction bases left unmatched: 11. The CDR3 is made up of 16 amino acids.

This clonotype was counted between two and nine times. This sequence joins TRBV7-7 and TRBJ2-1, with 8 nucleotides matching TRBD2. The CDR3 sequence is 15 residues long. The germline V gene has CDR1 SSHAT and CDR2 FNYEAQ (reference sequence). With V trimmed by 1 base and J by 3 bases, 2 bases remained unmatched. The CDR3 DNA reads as TGTGCCAGCAGCTTAGGTGGGACTAGCTACAATGAGCAGTTCTTC. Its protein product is CASSLGGTSYNEQFF.

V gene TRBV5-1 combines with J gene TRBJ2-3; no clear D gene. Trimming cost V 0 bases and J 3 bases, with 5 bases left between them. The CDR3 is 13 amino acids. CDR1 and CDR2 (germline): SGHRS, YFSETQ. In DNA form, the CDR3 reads TGCGCCAGCAGCTTGGTGAATACAGATACGCAGTATTTT. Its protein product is CASSLVNTDTQYF.

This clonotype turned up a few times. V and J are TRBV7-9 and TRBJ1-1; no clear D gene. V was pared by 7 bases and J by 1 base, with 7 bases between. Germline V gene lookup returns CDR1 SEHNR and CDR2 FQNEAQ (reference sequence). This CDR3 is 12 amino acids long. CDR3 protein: CASMRENTEAFF. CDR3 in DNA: TGTGCCAGCATGAGGGAGAACACTGAAGCTTTCTTT.

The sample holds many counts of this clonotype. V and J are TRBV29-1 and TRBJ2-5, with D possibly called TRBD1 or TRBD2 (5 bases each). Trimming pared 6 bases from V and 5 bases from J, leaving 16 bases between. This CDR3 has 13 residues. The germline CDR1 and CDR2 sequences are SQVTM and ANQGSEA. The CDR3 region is CSVGMGPLETQYF. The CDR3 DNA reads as TGCAGCGTAGGGATGGGACCATTGGAGACCCAGTACTTC.

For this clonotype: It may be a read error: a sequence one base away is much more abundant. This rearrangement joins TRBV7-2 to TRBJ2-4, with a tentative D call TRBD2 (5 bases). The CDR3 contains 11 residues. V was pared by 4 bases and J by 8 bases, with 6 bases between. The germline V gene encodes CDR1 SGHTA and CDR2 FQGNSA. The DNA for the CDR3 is TGTGCCAGCAGCTGCGGGTACATTCAGTACTTC. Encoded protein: CASSCGYIQYF.

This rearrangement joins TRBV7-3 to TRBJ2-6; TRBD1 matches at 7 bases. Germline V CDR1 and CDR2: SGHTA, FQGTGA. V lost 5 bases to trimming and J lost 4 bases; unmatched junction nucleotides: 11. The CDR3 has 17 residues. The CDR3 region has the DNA TGTGCCAGCAGCCCACGGACAGGACCCTTGGGGGCCAACGTCCTGACTTTC. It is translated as CASSPRTGPLGANVLTF.

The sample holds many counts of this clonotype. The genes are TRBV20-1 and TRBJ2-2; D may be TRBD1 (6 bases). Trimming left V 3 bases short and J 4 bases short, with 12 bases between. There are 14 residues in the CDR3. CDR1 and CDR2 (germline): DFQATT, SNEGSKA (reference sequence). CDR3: CSASGQIVTGELFF. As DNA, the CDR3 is TGCAGTGCTAGCGGACAGATAGTCACCGGGGAGCTGTTTTTT.